This T cell receptor (beta chain) was identified in a study of brain metastases from non-small cell lung cancer. Using immunoSEQ multiplex PCR, the repertoire was profiled, and TCRdb retains in-frame clones only, with some absent. The sample lists thousands of clones, around four fifths occurring once. Whole-study findings and limits: In roughly 64% of brain metastases, T-cell clones were expanded compared with matched primary tumors. Fewer infiltrating T cells were found in brain metastases than primaries. Paired brain metastases and primary tumors largely shared TCR repertoires.

The CDR3 totals 15 residues. J was trimmed by 9 bases and V by 1 base; bases with no gene match: 5. Looked up from germline, CDR1 is SEHNR and CDR2 is FQNEAQ (reference sequence). This clone was seen just once. Its specificity is unknown. This sequence originates from a donor over 35 with non-small cell lung cancer. What was sequenced was primary lung tumor tissue. This chain links TRBV7-9 with TRBJ2-1, with TRBD2 matching over 11 bases. The CDR3 DNA reads TGTGCCAGCAGCTTAGGTCTTCTAGCGGGGGGTGAGCAGTTCTTC. This translates into CASSLGLLAGGEQFF.